This T cell receptor beta chain was sequenced for a study of cytomegalovirus exposure and HLA in healthy donors. Study summary: Researchers found that roughly 81% of some 400 genotyped donors fell within the Caucasian-associated ancestry cluster. Study results and caveats: In a later analysis, DRB1 alleles had the most associated TCRs; HLA-C alleles the fewest. Accurate predictions that matched the HLA-A and HLA-B alleles of most subjects were reportedly made from TCR beta sequences.

On this clone itself: Antigen: not known. The same CDR3 is also encoded by other DNA sequences in this sample.

Germline CDR1 is SGDLS and CDR2 is YYNGEE. Trimming removed 2 bases from V and 4 bases from J; junction bases left unmatched: 5. This CDR3 is 15 amino acids long. Amplification used 60 Vbeta primers and 13 Jbeta primers. Profiling relied on immunoSEQ multiplex PCR, and the TCRdb table lists in-frame clones only, not all of them. The sample records roughly 120,000 clones, about 74% being singletons. V and J are TRBV9 and TRBJ2-1; 8 positions match TRBD2. Sequences were obtained from PBMCs. This clonotype was sampled from a man aged 35 to 55 in good health and CMV-seropositive. CDR3 bases: TGTGCCAGCAGCGTCGCGGGAGGCCTTTACAATGAGCAGTTCTTC. As protein: CASSVAGGLYNEQFF. The variable domain in full, with the rest retrieved from reference TRBV9 and TRBJ2-1, is DSGVTQTPKHLITATGQRVTLRCSPRSGDLSVYWYQQSLDQGLQFLIQYYNGEERAKGNILERFSAQQFPDLHSELNLSSLELGDSALYFCASSVAGGLYNEQFFGPGTRLTVL.